The 12 T cell receptor beta chains in this list originate from one sample, sequenced in a study of cytomegalovirus exposure and HLA in healthy donors. Data came from immunoSEQ multiplex PCR; TCRdb stores just in-frame clones and leaves some out. The repertoire holds more than 300,000 clones, with 80% to 90% as singletons. Sequenced: PBMCs. Source of these receptors: a woman under 30 in good health and CMV-seronegative.

The V call is TRBV13, the J call TRBJ2-7, with D tentatively TRBD2 (6 bases). Germline loops: CDR1 PRHDT, CDR2 FYEKMQ (reference sequence). This CDR3 is built from 18 residues. V was cut by 5 bases and J by 0 bases, with 23 bases left in between. CDR3 loop: CASSDAWGEAVSSYEQYF. CDR3 bases: TGTGCCAGCAGCGACGCCTGGGGGGAGGCCGTCAGCTCCTACGAGCAGTACTTC.

V usage is TRBV28 and J usage is TRBJ2-5; the match to TRBD1 covers 8 bases. CDR1 MDHEN and CDR2 SYDVKM come from the germline V gene. Losses at the gene ends were 6 bases for V and 5 bases for J; bases not matched to a gene: 8. The CDR3 consists of 14 residues. This chain's CDR3 is CASSGTGRVETQYF. The CDR3 DNA reads TGTGCCAGCAGCGGGACAGGTCGCGTGGAGACCCAGTACTTC.

As DNA, the CDR3 is TGCAGCGTTTACGGACTAGCGGGAGGGCCTTCCCTCAACAATGAGCAGTTCTTC. This codes for CSVYGLAGGPSLNNEQFF. The chain carries TRBV29-1 and TRBJ2-1; 15 bases match TRBD2. Germline V gene sequence: CDR1 SQVTM, CDR2 ANQGSEA. Trimming took 5 bases from V and 5 from J; bases not matched to a gene: 13. The CDR3 covers 18 residues.

This sequence joins TRBV20-1 and TRBJ2-1; tentative D call: TRBD2 (6 bases). The CDR3 runs 11 residues. Germline lookup yields CDR1 DFQATT and CDR2 SNEGSKA (reference sequence). Trimming took off 6 bases at V and 10 bases at J, with 13 bases between the two ends. The CDR3 DNA reads as TGCAGTGCCGAAGGGGCGGGGGAGCAGTTCTTC. Its translation: CSAEGAGEQFF.

The chain combines TRBV7-3 with TRBJ2-1; no definite D call. Trimming removed 4 bases at V and 0 bases at J, with 10 bases between. CDR3 length: 15 amino acids. Germline V gene sequence: CDR1 SGHTA, CDR2 FQGTGA. CDR3 DNA: TGTGCCAGCAGCTCCTCATGGAGCTCCTACAATGAGCAGTTCTTC. Amino acid sequence: CASSSSWSSYNEQFF.

The chain joins TRBV7-2 to TRBJ2-2; TRBD1 might be the D (5 bases). The CDR3 runs 15 residues. CDR1 is SGHTA, CDR2 FQGNSA, per germline. Trimming pared 2 bases from V and 4 bases from J, leaving 11 bases between. Written as DNA, the CDR3 is TGTGCCAGCAGCTTAATGGGGCAGGGCACCGGGGAGCTGTTTTTT. It is translated as CASSLMGQGTGELFF.

This clone appeared a few times. The chain has TRBV6-5 and TRBJ1-5, with 7 bases aligning to TRBD1. The CDR3 runs to 14 residues. Germline assignment: CDR1 MNHEY and CDR2 SVGAGI. V lost 6 bases, J lost 2 bases, and 4 bases stayed unmatched. Here the CDR3 reads CASSQGTGNQPQHF. Here the CDR3 DNA reads TGTGCCAGCAGCCAAGGGACAGGCAATCAGCCCCAGCATTTT.

This clone turned up a few times. V usage is TRBV6-5 and J usage is TRBJ1-5, with 7 bases lining up with TRBD1. The CDR3 spans 15 residues. The V segment lost 5 bases and the J segment 2 bases; nucleotides outside the gene matches: 6. Germline V gene data show CDR1 as MNHEY and CDR2 as SVGAGI. The DNA for the CDR3 is TGTGCCAGCAGTCACAGGGGTTTAGGCAATCAGCCCCAGCATTTT. It is translated as CASSHRGLGNQPQHF.

This chain's CDR3 is CSVDNVDKNTGELFF. Here the CDR3 DNA reads TGCAGCGTAGACAACGTGGACAAAAACACCGGGGAGCTGTTTTTT. The chain uses TRBV29-1 and TRBJ2-2; a possible D gene is TRBD1 (5 bases). Germline CDR1 is SQVTM and CDR2 is ANQGSEA. The CDR3 consists of 15 residues. The V gene lost 6 bases and the J gene lost 2 bases, with 16 bases spanning the gap.

V and J are TRBV14 and TRBJ2-7, with D tentatively TRBD2 (5 bases). This CDR3 spans 13 amino acids. In germline, CDR1 is SGHDN, CDR2 FVKESK. The V gene lost 1 base and the J gene lost 8 bases, with 12 bases spanning the gap. CDR3 sequence (DNA): TGTGCCAGCAGCCAAGTTGAGGGATTGCAGCAGTACTTC. This translates into CASSQVEGLQQYF.

V is TRBV28 and J is TRBJ1-1, with a weak D call TRBD1 (6 bases). Per germline, CDR1 MDHEN and CDR2 SYDVKM. The CDR3 covers 15 residues. Trimming took off 5 bases at V and 4 bases at J, with 17 bases between the two ends. The CDR3 DNA reads as TGTGCCAGCAGTCCCACGGGTCGCAGGGGCACTGAAGCTTTCTTT. The encoded protein is CASSPTGRRGTEAFF.

V and J are TRBV30 and TRBJ2-3, with TRBD2 matching over 11 bases. The CDR3 totals 14 residues. The germline V gene encodes CDR1 GTSNPN and CDR2 SVGIG (reference sequence). The ends lost 2 bases at V and 8 bases at J; junction bases unmatched: 6. CDR3 sequence reads: CAWSTSGSGVTQYF. The CDR3 coding sequence is TGTGCCTGGAGTACTAGCGGGAGCGGAGTTACGCAGTATTTT.